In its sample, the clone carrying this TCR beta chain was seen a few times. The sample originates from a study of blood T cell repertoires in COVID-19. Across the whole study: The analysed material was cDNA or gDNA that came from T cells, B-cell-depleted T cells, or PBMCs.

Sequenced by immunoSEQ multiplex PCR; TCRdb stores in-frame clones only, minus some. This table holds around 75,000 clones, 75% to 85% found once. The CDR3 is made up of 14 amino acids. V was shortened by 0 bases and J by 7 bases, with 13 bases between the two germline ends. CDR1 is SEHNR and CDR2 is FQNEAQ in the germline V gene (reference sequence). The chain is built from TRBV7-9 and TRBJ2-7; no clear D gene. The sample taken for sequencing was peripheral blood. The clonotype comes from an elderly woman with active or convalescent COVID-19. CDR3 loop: CASSLAGGEWEQYF. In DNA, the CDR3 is TGTGCCAGCAGCTTAGCAGGCGGTGAGTGGGAGCAGTACTTC.